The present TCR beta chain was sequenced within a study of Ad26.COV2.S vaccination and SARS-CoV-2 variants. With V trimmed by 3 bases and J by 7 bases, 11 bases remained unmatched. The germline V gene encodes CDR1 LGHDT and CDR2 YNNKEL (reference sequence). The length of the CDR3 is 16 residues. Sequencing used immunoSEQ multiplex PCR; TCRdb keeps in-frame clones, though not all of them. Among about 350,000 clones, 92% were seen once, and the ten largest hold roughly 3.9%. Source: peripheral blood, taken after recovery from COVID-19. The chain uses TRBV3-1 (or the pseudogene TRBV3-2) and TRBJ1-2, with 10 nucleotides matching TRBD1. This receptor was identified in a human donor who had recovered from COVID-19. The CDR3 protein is CASSHRDRGPLGGYTF. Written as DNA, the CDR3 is TGTGCCAGCAGCCACCGGGACAGGGGCCCCCTCGGTGGCTACACCTTC.